This T cell receptor (beta chain) stems from a study of identical twins (dated by TCRdb to the mid-2010s). Some background on the complete study: To test whether fetal clonotypes persist, this study deep-sequenced TCR alpha and beta repertoires from monozygotic twins, from unrelated adults of various ages, and from cord blood. To rule out contamination, replicate twin experiments were performed at different times with different library preparation protocols.

Turning to this clonotype: Its antigen remains unidentified. The junction differs from germline at one of its ends, possibly a read error.

CDR1 LGHDT and CDR2 YNNKEL were looked up in the germline V gene (reference sequence). Counted from cysteine to phenylalanine, this CDR3 has 14 amino acids. Of all the DNA, just the CDR3 is kept, 42 bases in frame from base 1. Every donor in the study was a healthy Caucasian. The library was made by 5' RACE. The instrument was an Illumina HiSeq 2000. A universal primer binding site was introduced by template switching, and a unique molecular identifier was present in the final cDNA, enabling accurate counting of TCR cDNA molecules. Specific primers in the conserved constant-segment region were used to synthesize first-strand cDNA for TCR alpha and beta chains. To control for contamination, every cDNA library was double barcoded, receiving both a SMART-Mk sample barcode and Illumina barcodes. TruSeq adapter sequences and Illumina sample barcodes were added in two successive PCR steps. The TCR alpha and beta cDNA libraries were sequenced on the Illumina HiSeq platform using custom primers. In the authors' own workflow: Raw reads were processed with MiGEC to extract unique molecular identifiers, and MiXCR was used to determine CDR3 positions. Recombination models were inferred per individual with the repgenHMM and IGoR tools using an EM algorithm. Shared clonotypes were analyzed with the tcR package in R, and sharing was normalized by the product of cloneset sizes. To study raw recombination free of thymic and clonal selection effects, out-of-frame nonproductive sequences were analyzed. TCRdb reprocessing: public reads trimmed at Q25 with fastp, clones called with MiXCR, in-frame beta chains kept. Rows are unified per CDR3 protein, each entry keeping the most common DNA and genes. These V and J calls originate from TCRdb's pipeline instead of the authors' own analysis. Counted in this sample were 1.5 million to 2 million distinct CDR3 sequences; around a third of them appeared once. Less than 0.35% of the sample goes to the ten largest clones.

The investigation overall reported the following: Zero-insertion analyses could be partly confounded by invariant T cells such as MAIT and iNKT, although diverse VJ usage argued against such confounding for most clonotypes. Compared with coincidental sharing between unrelated individuals, out-of-frame TCR alpha sequences shared between twins had an excess of sequences with low generation probability. In beta out-of-frame sequences, excess twin sharing was weaker, because having fewer shared sequences lowered the signal-to-noise ratio. Because the same donors could not be followed over many years, the conclusions depended on cross-sectional statistical analysis. Abundant cord blood beta clonotypes had fewer insertions, young adult naive repertoires showed a similar but weaker trend, and memory repertoires showed no such trend. Recombination models systematically underestimated out-of-frame TCR alpha sharing in monozygotic twins but agreed with sharing between unrelated individuals.

This TCR was sampled from a newborn girl in good health. The receptor chain draws on TRBV3-1 and TRBJ2-7, with no confidently assigned D gene. Input material: cord blood. The CDR3 protein: CASNQGGVPYEQYF. DNA sequence: TGTGCCAGCAACCAAGGTGGCGTCCCGTACGAGCAGTACTTC.